This passage covers 22 T cell receptor beta chains from one sample sequenced in a study of STAT5B mutations in CD4+ large granular lymphocyte leukemia. The assay was immunoSEQ multiplex PCR, and TCRdb's table has in-frame clones only and misses some. The data show about 34,000 clones, about 70% seen once. The specimen was CD4+ T cells from blood buffy coats. These receptors were obtained from a human donor in good health.

This clone appeared once. The chain recombines TRBV19 with TRBJ2-7; tentatively, D is TRBD1 (6 bases). Per germline, CDR1 LNHDA and CDR2 SQIVND (reference sequence). Trimming shortened V by 5 bases and J by 1 base, and 21 bases separated the two germline ends. The CDR3 spans 17 residues. The CDR3 region has the DNA TGTGCCAGTAGTCCATCTACCCCGGGACAATCTTCCTACGAGCAGTACTTC. It encodes CASSPSTPGQSSYEQYF.

This chain joins TRBV4-2 and TRBJ2-4, with 12 bases identical to TRBD2. This CDR3 spans 16 amino acids. The germline gives CDR1 LGHNA, CDR2 YNFKEQ. After removal of 5 bases from V and 1 base from J, the junction contained 3 bases not matched to a gene. CDR3 nucleotides: TGTGCCAGCAGCGGTACTAGCGGGAGGGCCAAAAACATTCAGTACTTC. This codes for CASSGTSGRAKNIQYF.

This clone came up once. The chain couples TRBV29-1 to TRBJ2-7; D may be TRBD1 (6 bases). V shed 5 bases and J shed 5 bases, with 19 bases lying between them. Germline assignment: CDR1 SQVTM and CDR2 ANQGSEA. The CDR3 extends over 14 amino acids. The CDR3 nucleotides are TGCAGCGTTCAGACAACAGGGTCGGGGAACGAGCAGTACTTC. This translates into CSVQTTGSGNEQYF.

The CDR3 loop reads CSVEDPDGAWTQYF. CDR3 bases: TGCAGCGTTGAAGATCCGGACGGCGCGTGGACCCAGTACTTC. The V call is TRBV29-1, the J call TRBJ2-5, with unresolved D. V shed 0 bases and J shed 7 bases, with 15 bases lying between them. This CDR3 has 14 residues. CDR1 SQVTM and CDR2 ANQGSEA come from the germline V gene.

Here the CDR3 reads CASSYPTGGPDNEQFF. In DNA, the CDR3 is TGTGCCAGCAGTTACCCAACGGGGGGTCCCGACAATGAGCAGTTCTTC. The gene calls are TRBV6-6 and TRBJ2-1; the match to TRBD2 covers 7 bases. The V gene's germline CDR1 is MNHNY and CDR2 SVGAGI (reference sequence). The CDR3 totals 16 residues. The V gene end was trimmed by 2 bases and the J gene end by 5 bases; junction bases not matched to a gene: 9.

The chain carries TRBV6-1 and TRBJ2-1; the D gene is possibly TRBD1 (6 bases). V was trimmed by 6 bases and J by 5 bases, leaving 14 bases between them. The CDR3 runs to 14 residues. In germline, CDR1 is MNHNS, CDR2 SASEGT. CDR3 in amino acids: CASRRGQYDNEQFF. CDR3 DNA: TGTGCCAGCAGGCGCGGACAGTACGACAATGAGCAGTTCTTC.

The V call is TRBV6-5, the J call TRBJ1-1; D may be TRBD1 (5 bases). V lost 6 bases and J lost 1, with 15 bases in between. The CDR3 runs 15 residues. CDR1 and CDR2 from the germline V gene are MNHEY and SVGAGI. CDR3 sequence: CASRPNGAQNTEAFF. The CDR3 coding sequence is TGTGCCAGCAGGCCCAATGGGGCCCAGAACACTGAAGCTTTCTTT.

The J gene is TRBJ1-1, the V gene TRBV5-8; tentative D call: TRBD1 (5 bases). In germline, CDR1 is SGHTS, CDR2 YDEGEE. The CDR3 is 13 residues long. The V and J ends lost 1 base and 1 base respectively, with 5 bases between them. The CDR3 sequence: CASSLQGNTEAFF. The CDR3 nucleotides read TGTGCCAGCAGCTTGCAGGGGAACACTGAAGCTTTCTTT.

The V gene is TRBV10-1, the J gene TRBJ2-7, with D perhaps TRBD2 (5 bases). Per the germline V gene, CDR1 is WNHNN and CDR2 is SYGVQD (reference sequence). This CDR3 spans 14 amino acids. Trimming left V 9 bases short and J 2 bases short, with 17 bases between. The CDR3 coding sequence is TGCGCCAGACTAGTTAAGCAACCTCCCTACGAGCAGTACTTC. Translation gives CARLVKQPPYEQYF.

The gene calls are TRBV5-1 and TRBJ2-3, with 9 bases identical to TRBD2. CDR1 SGHRS and CDR2 YFSETQ come from the germline V gene. The trim removed 3 bases at V and 3 bases at J, leaving 5 bases unmatched. This CDR3 has 15 residues. The CDR3 DNA sequence: TGCGCCAGCAGCTCCCTAGCGGGGCCGACAGATACGCAGTATTTT. Its protein is CASSSLAGPTDTQYF.

The chain recombines TRBV7-9 with TRBJ2-7, with D unclear. Germline CDR1 and CDR2: SEHNR and FQNEAQ (reference sequence). Trimming shortened V by 3 bases and J by 3 bases, and 9 bases separated the two germline ends. This CDR3 contains 13 residues. CDR3 sequence (DNA): TGTGCCAGCAGCTTTGAGACGGTCTACGAGCAGTACTTC. Amino acids: CASSFETVYEQYF.

The V call is TRBV9, the J call TRBJ2-5; tentatively, D is TRBD1 or TRBD2 (7 bases each). Trimming took off 4 bases at V and 2 bases at J, with 18 bases between the two ends. The CDR3 has 16 residues. Germline assignment: CDR1 SGDLS and CDR2 YYNGEE. CDR3 protein: CASSPGGLSGQETQYF. The CDR3 bases are TGTGCCAGCAGCCCAGGGGGACTTAGCGGGCAAGAGACCCAGTACTTC.

The CDR3 loop reads CASSPGTASYEQYF. Written as DNA, the CDR3 is TGCGCCAGCAGCCCCGGGACAGCGAGCTACGAGCAGTACTTC. The chain uses TRBV5-1 and TRBJ2-7, with 7 bases matching TRBD1. This CDR3 is 14 amino acids long. V dropped 4 bases and J dropped 3; count of bases not matched to a gene: 7. Germline V gene data show CDR1 as SGHRS and CDR2 as YFSETQ. Full variable domain (remainder filled in from reference TRBV5-1 and TRBJ2-7): KAGVTQTPRYLIKTRGQQVTLSCSPISGHRSVSWYQQTPGQGLQFLFEYFSETQRNKGNFPGRFSGRQFSNSRSEMNVSTLELGDSALYLCASSPGTASYEQYFGPGTRLTVT.

The chain employs TRBV18 and TRBJ1-1; 8 nucleotides match TRBD1. This CDR3 spans 17 amino acids. The trim removed 3 bases at V and 0 bases at J, leaving 9 bases unmatched. Germline lookup yields CDR1 KGHSH and CDR2 LQKENI. In DNA, the CDR3 is TGTGCCAGCTCACCCCAGGGCAGGGGGCTTATGAACACTGAAGCTTTCTTT. Its protein product is CASSPQGRGLMNTEAFF.

The chain employs TRBV4-1 and TRBJ2-5, with 8 bases aligning to TRBD1. The germline gives CDR1 MGHRA, CDR2 YSYEKL. The CDR3 is 15 amino acids. V shed 3 bases and J 4 bases; nucleotides not matched to a gene: 7. The CDR3 here is CASSHDRGRGETQYF. As DNA, the CDR3 is TGCGCCAGCAGCCATGACAGGGGAAGGGGAGAGACCCAGTACTTC.

The rearrangement joins TRBV5-1 to TRBJ2-7, with D possibly TRBD2 on 6 matching bases. Per the germline V gene, CDR1 is SGHRS and CDR2 is YFSETQ. The ends were cut back, 4 bases at V and 2 bases at J, with 16 bases in the middle. This CDR3 spans 15 amino acids. The CDR3 reads CASSPGGPPTYEQYF. In DNA, the CDR3 is TGCGCCAGCAGCCCCGGGGGTCCTCCCACCTACGAGCAGTACTTC.

This clone was recorded once. The V gene is TRBV5-3, the J gene TRBJ1-5, with D perhaps TRBD1 (6 bases). TRBV5-3 is annotated as an ORF whose role is uncertain. The ends were cut back, 3 bases at V and 1 base at J, with 17 bases in the middle. The CDR3 runs 17 residues. The CDR3 DNA is TGTGCCAGAAGCTCCAGAGCCGACAGGAGAAGCAATCAGCCCCAGCATTTT. Protein sequence: CARSSRADRRSNQPQHF.

The rearrangement links TRBV7-9 to TRBJ2-7; 7 bases are shared with TRBD1. This CDR3 is 16 amino acids long. Germline CDR1 and CDR2: SEHNR and FQNEAQ (reference sequence). V gave up 4 bases and J gave up 2 bases; unmatched junction bases: 11. The CDR3 sequence is CASSSLTRDSAYEQYF. The CDR3 region has the DNA TGTGCCAGCAGCTCCCTAACCCGGGACAGCGCCTACGAGCAGTACTTC.

This clone was detected once. The chain combines TRBV5-5 with TRBJ1-1; D is unclear. CDR1 SGHKS and CDR2 YYEKEE come from the germline V gene (reference sequence). This CDR3 is built from 16 residues. V was shortened by 5 bases and J by 1 base, with 18 bases between the two germline ends. The CDR3 loop is CASRTNLGSSNTEAFF. The CDR3 DNA is TGTGCCAGCAGAACCAACCTCGGGTCCTCGAACACTGAAGCTTTCTTT.

This chain connects TRBV6-1 to TRBJ2-7; TRBD1 is a possible D gene (5 bases). V was cut by 5 bases and J by 3 bases, with 17 bases left in between. CDR3 size: 15 residues. Per germline, CDR1 MNHNS and CDR2 SASEGT. CDR3 bases: TGTGCCAGCAGTTTATCCCCAAACAGGAACTACGAGCAGTACTTC. This codes for CASSLSPNRNYEQYF.

This chain uses TRBV15 with TRBJ2-7; D tentatively fits TRBD1 or TRBD2 (5 bases each). The CDR3 is 18 residues long. Germline CDR1 is LNHNV and CDR2 is YYDKDF (reference sequence). V shed 0 bases and J shed 7 bases, with 25 bases lying between them. The DNA for the CDR3 is TGTGCCACCAGCAGAGATCCGGCAGGGTTCTCGGGTACGGGGGAGCAGTACTTC. It specifies CATSRDPAGFSGTGEQYF.

Regarding this clone: Other DNA sequences in this specimen translate into the identical CDR3. The rearrangement links TRBV2 to TRBJ2-7; D call uncertain. Germline V gives CDR1 SNHLY, CDR2 FYNNEI. The CDR3 covers 12 residues. V shed 2 bases and J shed 6 bases, with 8 bases lying between them. The CDR3 loop is CASSELGGEQYF. CDR3 sequence (DNA): TGTGCCAGCAGTGAATTGGGTGGCGAGCAGTACTTC.